Presented here are 14 T cell receptor beta chains from one specimen sequenced in a study of T cell changes during pregnancy in multiple sclerosis. Clones were read by immunoSEQ multiplex PCR, and TCRdb kept only the in-frame ones, dropping some. This table has approximately 88,000 clones, around 92% appearing once. The sequencing here drew on peripheral blood, taken in the first trimester of pregnancy. The receptors stem from a female donor with multiple sclerosis, enrolled in a pregnancy study.

In this sample, this clone turned up many times. The chain uses TRBV6-1 and TRBJ1-4, with 10 nucleotides matching TRBD1. The J segment lost 7 bases and the V segment lost 1 base, leaving 3 bases of the junction unmatched. This CDR3 comprises 15 residues. Germline-derived CDR1 and CDR2 are MNHNS and SASEGT. For the CDR3, the DNA is TGTGCCAGCAGTGAAGAGGGACAGGGGAGTGAAAAACTGTTTTTT. This gives the protein CASSEEGQGSEKLFF.

Comment on this clone: Other DNA sequences within the sample encode an identical CDR3. The rearrangement links TRBV29-1 to TRBJ2-3; D is ambiguous. V was shortened by 3 bases and J by 6 bases, with 10 bases between the two germline ends. The CDR3 contains 12 residues. Germline loops: CDR1 SQVTM, CDR2 ANQGSEA. CDR3 sequence (DNA): TGCAGCGTTGAGACCGGAGTGGATACGCAGTATTTT. Protein: CSVETGVDTQYF.

This chain connects TRBV19 to TRBJ2-1; 7 bases are a match to TRBD2. With V trimmed by 1 base and J by 4 bases, 7 bases remained unmatched. The germline V gene has CDR1 LNHDA and CDR2 SQIVND (reference sequence). CDR3 length: 16 residues. CDR3 in amino acids: CASSIGGTTKYNEQFF. The CDR3 DNA follows: TGTGCCAGTAGTATAGGGGGGACTACAAAGTACAATGAGCAGTTCTTC.

V and J are TRBV7-2 and TRBJ1-2; TRBD1 matches 7 bases. The germline gives CDR1 SGHTA, CDR2 FQGNSA. The CDR3 runs to 14 residues. The V segment lost 1 base and the J segment 8 bases; nucleotides outside the gene matches: 7. CDR3 sequence reads: CASSLDRGLGGYTF. In nucleotides, the CDR3 is TGTGCCAGCAGCTTAGACAGGGGCCTAGGGGGCTACACCTTC.

The rearrangement links TRBV2 to TRBJ2-7; 9 bases align to TRBD2. The CDR3 is 13 amino acids. After removal of 10 bases from V and 7 bases from J, the junction contained 11 bases not matched to a gene. Per the germline V gene, CDR1 is SNHLY and CDR2 is FYNNEI. The CDR3 bases are TGTGCCACCGGAGCGGGAGGCCCCGAAGAGCAGTACTTC. Its protein product is CATGAGGPEEQYF.

This rearrangement joins TRBV5-1 to TRBJ2-3, with a possible D match to TRBD1 (5 bases). The CDR3 runs to 14 residues. V lost 4 bases and J lost 1, with 10 bases in between. The germline V gene encodes CDR1 SGHRS and CDR2 YFSETQ. The CDR3 DNA sequence: TGCGCCAGCAGCACAGGACCCGGCACAGATACGCAGTATTTT. Its protein is CASSTGPGTDTQYF.

This clone has just a few counts. The chain carries TRBV27 and TRBJ2-2; D is unresolved. The CDR3 extends over 13 amino acids. The V gene lost 5 bases and the J gene lost 0 bases, with 4 bases spanning the gap. The germline gives CDR1 MNHEY, CDR2 SMNVEV (reference sequence). The CDR3 sequence is CASSLSNTGELFF. CDR3 DNA: TGTGCCAGCAGTCTCTCGAACACCGGGGAGCTGTTTTTT.

V gene TRBV29-1 combines with J gene TRBJ2-7; 11 bases fit TRBD1. From germline, CDR1 is SQVTM and CDR2 ANQGSEA. The V gene end was trimmed by 2 bases and the J gene end by 0 bases; junction bases not matched to a gene: 9. The CDR3 spans 17 residues. The CDR3 nucleotides are TGCAGCGTTGAATTGTATCGGGGGACAGGGGGCTCCTACGAGCAGTACTTC. Its protein is CSVELYRGTGGSYEQYF.

In its sample, this clone was seen a few times. CDR3: CASSSTTNEQFF. The CDR3 DNA is TGTGCCAGCAGTTCGACTACCAATGAGCAGTTCTTC. The chain recombines TRBV28 with TRBJ2-1; D possibly corresponds to TRBD2 (5 bases). The germline V gene has CDR1 MDHEN and CDR2 SYDVKM. V was cut by 4 bases and J by 6 bases, with 7 bases left in between. This CDR3 has 12 amino acids.

The chain carries TRBV11-2 and TRBJ1-5; D is unresolved. Germline V lookup: CDR1 SGHAT, CDR2 FQNNGV. The CDR3 has 15 residues. Trimming cost V 4 bases and J 0 bases, with 10 bases left between them. CDR3 bases: TGTGCCAGCAGCTCGGAGGGAGGTAGCAATCAGCCCCAGCATTTT. Its translation is CASSSEGGSNQPQHF.

V is TRBV9 and J is TRBJ2-7; the D is unclear. The germline V gene has CDR1 SGDLS and CDR2 YYNGEE. The CDR3 spans 13 residues. Deletions cut 0 bases from V and 4 bases from J, with 8 bases between. CDR3 protein: CASSVAPNYEQYF. The DNA for the CDR3 is TGTGCCAGCAGCGTAGCTCCTAATTACGAGCAGTACTTC.

This clone has a handful of counts. The chain employs TRBV27 and TRBJ2-3, with TRBD2 identical over 11 bases. This CDR3 is built from 17 residues. V shed 2 bases, J shed 5 bases, and the junction held 9 bases outside the gene matches. The germline gives CDR1 MNHEY, CDR2 SMNVEV (reference sequence). The CDR3 spells CASSLRGLAGGGDTQYF. CDR3 coding DNA: TGTGCCAGCAGTTTACGGGGCCTAGCGGGAGGAGGAGATACGCAGTATTTT.

The gene calls are TRBV7-9 and TRBJ1-4; possibly TRBD1 for D (5 bases). CDR3 length equals 11 residues. From germline, CDR1 is SEHNR and CDR2 FQNEAQ (reference sequence). V dropped 11 bases and J dropped 8 bases, with 12 bases sitting between them. The CDR3: CAGQRGEKLFF. The CDR3 nucleotides read TGTGCCGGACAAAGGGGCGAAAAACTGTTTTTT.

The CDR3 region has the DNA TGTGCCAGCAGTGATCAAGAGGCTAACTATGGCTACACCTTC. Amino acids: CASSDQEANYGYTF. V gene TRBV6-1 combines with J gene TRBJ1-2; no clear D gene. Germline loops: CDR1 MNHNS, CDR2 SASEGT. There are 14 residues in the CDR3. V gave up 3 bases and J gave up 0 bases, with 8 bases separating them.